These 30 T cell receptor beta chains were all obtained from the same sample, sequenced in a study of blood T cell repertoires in COVID-19. Sequencing was performed with immunoSEQ multiplex PCR; in TCRdb, only in-frame clones are kept and a portion is missing. The table includes about 130,000 clones, more than 75% detected once. Sequenced: peripheral blood. Source of these receptors: a man between 45 and 60 years old with active COVID-19.

This clone appeared once. The rearrangement links TRBV9 to TRBJ2-1, with 9 bases lining up with TRBD1. The CDR3 has 15 residues. Trimming removed 5 bases from V and 7 bases from J; junction bases left unmatched: 10. Germline V lookup: CDR1 SGDLS, CDR2 YYNGEE. CDR3 coding DNA: TGTGCCAGCAGTACAGGACAGGGGAGTTGGAATGAGCAGTTCTTC. Protein product: CASSTGQGSWNEQFF. Drawing the rest from reference TRBV9 and TRBJ2-1, the complete variable domain is DSGVTQTPKHLITATGQRVTLRCSPRSGDLSVYWYQQSLDQGLQFLIQYYNGEERAKGNILERFSAQQFPDLHSELNLSSLELGDSALYFCASSTGQGSWNEQFFGPGTRLTVL.

The genes are TRBV5-1 and TRBJ1-6; a weak D match, TRBD1 (6 bases). Trimming took off 5 bases at V and 9 bases at J, with 21 bases between the two ends. CDR1 is SGHRS, CDR2 YFSETQ, per germline. This CDR3 has 16 amino acids. The CDR3 reads CASSQGQGRSGSPLHF. CDR3 nucleotide sequence: TGCGCCAGCAGTCAGGGGCAGGGACGTTCGGGTTCACCCCTCCACTTT.

The V and J genes are TRBV5-1 and TRBJ1-1, with TRBD1 as a possible D gene (5 bases). The CDR3 totals 17 residues. Per the germline V gene, CDR1 is SGHRS and CDR2 is YFSETQ. Trimming took 5 bases from V and 1 from J, leaving 21 bases between them. In DNA, the CDR3 is TGCGCCAGCAGTCTCCTAGTCCGGGGGAGTACGAACACTGAAGCTTTCTTT. It specifies CASSLLVRGSTNTEAFF. The full variable domain, completed using reference TRBV5-1 and TRBJ1-1, is KAGVTQTPRYLIKTRGQQVTLSCSPISGHRSVSWYQQTPGQGLQFLFEYFSETQRNKGNFPGRFSGRQFSNSRSEMNVSTLELGDSALYLCASSLLVRGSTNTEAFFGQGTRLTVV.

V is TRBV5-4 and J is TRBJ2-1; 10 bases are a match to TRBD2. CDR3 length equals 14 residues. Trimming at V came to 3 bases and at J to 8 bases, leaving 5 bases not matched to a gene. Germline lookup yields CDR1 SGHNT and CDR2 YYREEE (reference sequence). CDR3 residues: CASSSSGGRDEQFF. The CDR3 coding sequence is TGTGCCAGCAGCTCTAGCGGGGGCCGGGATGAGCAGTTCTTC.

V and J are TRBV28 and TRBJ2-2; 8 bases agree with TRBD1. CDR1 is MDHEN, CDR2 SYDVKM, per germline. The length of the CDR3 is 15 residues. Germline trimming cut 6 bases from V and 7 bases from J; bases unmatched to any gene: 10. CDR3 protein: CASSPDRDGHGELFF. CDR3 DNA: TGTGCCAGCAGCCCGGACAGGGATGGTCACGGGGAGCTGTTTTTT.

This chain uses TRBV5-4 with TRBJ1-1; D is ambiguous. The CDR3 has 14 residues. Germline V gives CDR1 SGHNT, CDR2 YYREEE (reference sequence). Trimming cost V 3 bases and J 8 bases, with 17 bases left between them. In nucleotides, the CDR3 is TGTGCCAGCAGCTCCCGGGAGACCCTTACCGAAGCTTTCTTT. This translates into CASSSRETLTEAFF.

The chain combines TRBV5-8 with TRBJ1-6; maybe TRBD1 (5 bases). CDR1 is SGHTS and CDR2 is YDEGEE in the germline V gene. Trimming pared 4 bases from V and 7 bases from J, leaving 15 bases between. This CDR3 region has 15 residues. The CDR3 nucleotides are TGTGCCAGCAGCCCTGGGGGGACGGGGAATTCACCCCTCCACTTT. Amino acid sequence: CASSPGGTGNSPLHF.

The chain uses TRBV27 and TRBJ1-4, with 10 bases that match TRBD1. Germline CDR1 reads MNHEY; CDR2 reads SMNVEV (reference sequence). The V segment lost 2 bases and the J segment 0 bases; nucleotides outside the gene matches: 0. CDR3 length equals 16 residues. For the CDR3, the DNA is TGTGCCAGCAGTTTAGGGACAGGGGCAACTAATGAAAAACTGTTTTTT. This codes for CASSLGTGATNEKLFF.

The table lists this clone with a count of one. The chain is built from TRBV18 and TRBJ2-7; 13 nucleotides line up with TRBD2. This CDR3 is 16 amino acids long. With V trimmed by 6 bases and J by 5 bases, 10 bases remained unmatched. CDR1 is KGHSH and CDR2 is LQKENI in the germline V gene. For the CDR3, the DNA is TGTGCCAGCTCCCTTACTAGCGGGGGGGATCAGAACGAGCAGTACTTC. The encoded protein is CASSLTSGGDQNEQYF.

V and J are TRBV7-2 and TRBJ2-7; 13 bases fit TRBD2. V dropped 5 bases and J dropped 5; count of bases not matched to a gene: 3. The CDR3 contains 14 residues. Per germline, CDR1 SGHTA and CDR2 FQGNSA. For the CDR3, the DNA is TGTGCCAGCAGCCACGGACTAGCGGGAGACGAGCAGTACGTC. It codes for CASSHGLAGDEQYV.

The chain combines TRBV2 with TRBJ2-7, with 14 bases identical to TRBD2. This CDR3 is 20 amino acids long. Trimming cost V 7 bases and J 0 bases; bases outside gene matches: 17. In germline, CDR1 is SNHLY, CDR2 FYNNEI. CDR3 DNA: TGTGCCAGCACCGGGACTAGCGGGGGAAACCCTTTTTTAAGCTCCTACGAGCAGTACTTC. Its protein product is CASTGTSGGNPFLSSYEQYF. Using reference TRBV2 and TRBJ2-7 for the parts outside the CDR3, the full variable domain is EPEVTQTPSHQVTQMGQEVILRCVPISNHLYFYWYRQILGQKVEFLVSFYNNEISEKSEIFDDQFSVERPDGSNFTLKIRSTKLEDSAMYFCASTGTSGGNPFLSSYEQYFGPGTRLTVT.

The chain is built from TRBV6-5 and TRBJ1-5; D ambiguous. Germline V CDR1 and CDR2: MNHEY, SVGAGI. CDR3 length equals 13 residues. Trimming removed 6 bases from V and 4 bases from J, with 10 bases in between. The CDR3 loop reads CASSLTVNQPQHF. The CDR3, as DNA: TGTGCCAGCAGCCTAACAGTAAATCAGCCCCAGCATTTT.

J is TRBJ1-1 and V is TRBV7-2; D gene ambiguous. The germline V gene encodes CDR1 SGHTA and CDR2 FQGNSA. Trimming removed 1 base from V and 7 bases from J, with 13 bases in between. The CDR3 runs to 14 residues. The CDR3 DNA sequence: TGTGCCAGCAGCTTAGACTTCGCCGGTGTTGAAGCTTTCTTT. It yields the protein CASSLDFAGVEAFF.

Only one count was recorded for this clone. V gene TRBV6-6 combines with J gene TRBJ2-3; 9 bases are a match to TRBD1. The CDR3 covers 15 residues. V shed 6 bases, J shed 6 bases, and the junction held 10 bases outside the gene matches. Per the germline V gene, CDR1 is MNHNY and CDR2 is SVGAGI (reference sequence). CDR3 DNA: TGTGCCAGCAGCCCCGGACAGGGGAGAGGGGATACGCAGTATTTT. It specifies CASSPGQGRGDTQYF.

The chain joins TRBV6-5 to TRBJ2-1, with TRBD1 matching 7 bases. The CDR3 spans 13 residues. CDR1 and CDR2 from the germline V gene are MNHEY and SVGAGI. The trim removed 1 base at V and 8 bases at J, leaving 2 bases unmatched. CDR3 DNA sequence: TGTGCCAGCAGTTACTTCGACAGGGATGAGCAGTTCTTC. Translated: CASSYFDRDEQFF.

The rearrangement joins TRBV2 to TRBJ2-4; the match to TRBD1 covers 7 bases. CDR1 and CDR2 from the germline V gene are SNHLY and FYNNEI. J lost 6 bases, V lost 7 bases, and 15 bases had no gene match. The CDR3 consists of 16 residues. The DNA of the CDR3 is TGTGCCAGCAAGCCCCCGGACAGGCATAGACCAAACATTCAGTACTTC. Residues: CASKPPDRHRPNIQYF.

V usage is TRBV6-5 and J usage is TRBJ2-5; 11 nucleotides agree with TRBD1. CDR1 and CDR2 (germline): MNHEY, SVGAGI. The CDR3 runs 13 residues. The junction had 1 base not matched to a gene; V was cut back by 5 bases and J by 5 bases. CDR3 in DNA: TGTGCCAGCAGTAGGGACAGGGGGGAGACCCAGTACTTC. It is translated as CASSRDRGETQYF.

This clone was seen only once. The chain recombines TRBV5-1 with TRBJ2-3; possible D gene TRBD1, 5 bases. Germline V CDR1 and CDR2: SGHRS, YFSETQ. V gave up 2 bases and J gave up 0 bases, with 13 bases separating them. This CDR3 has 16 residues. This CDR3 is CASSLGQIGSTDTQYF. In DNA form, the CDR3 reads TGCGCCAGCAGCTTAGGACAAATAGGGAGCACAGATACGCAGTATTTT.

This clone was found once. The rearrangement links TRBV3-1 (or the pseudogene TRBV3-2) to TRBJ2-3; 9 bases line up with TRBD1. This CDR3 comprises 17 residues. Per germline, CDR1 LGHDT and CDR2 YNNKEL (reference sequence). The trim removed 4 bases at V and 6 bases at J, leaving 14 bases unmatched. CDR3 sequence (DNA): TGTGCCAGCAGCCTGAAGACAGGACAGGGGTGGGGGGATACGCAGTATTTT. As protein: CASSLKTGQGWGDTQYF.

The chain is built from TRBV29-1 and TRBJ2-5; D might be TRBD2 (6 bases). Germline CDR1 SQVTM, CDR2 ANQGSEA. Trimming took 5 bases from V and 1 from J, leaving 11 bases between them. This CDR3 has 13 residues. The DNA of the CDR3 is TGCAGCGTTATAGGAGGGTTCCAAGAGACCCAGTACTTC. The encoded protein is CSVIGGFQETQYF.

The chain couples TRBV28 to TRBJ2-5, with 10 bases aligning to TRBD2. Germline trimming cut 6 bases from V and 5 bases from J; bases unmatched to any gene: 6. CDR1 and CDR2 from the germline V gene are MDHEN and SYDVKM. This CDR3 contains 14 residues. This chain's CDR3 is CASRTSGFKETQYF. CDR3 nucleotides: TGTGCCAGCAGGACTAGCGGGTTTAAGGAGACCCAGTACTTC.

The V gene is TRBV19, the J gene TRBJ2-3, with TRBD1 identical over 7 bases. CDR1 is LNHDA and CDR2 is SQIVND in the germline V gene (reference sequence). This CDR3 has 19 amino acids. V was pared by 2 bases and J by 2 bases, with 16 bases of the junction left unmatched. The CDR3 here is CASSIMGTASTRFTDTQYF. The CDR3 coding sequence is TGTGCCAGTAGTATAATGGGGACAGCCTCGACTCGATTCACAGATACGCAGTATTTT.

V and J are TRBV11-2 and TRBJ1-1, with D possibly matching TRBD1 (5 bases). Germline assignment: CDR1 SGHAT and CDR2 FQNNGV. The CDR3 has 14 amino acids. The V gene lost 5 bases and the J gene lost 5 bases, with 15 bases spanning the gap. The CDR3 loop reads CASSTSGRGTEAFF. CDR3 nucleotides: TGTGCCAGCAGCACCTCAGGGAGGGGAACTGAAGCTTTCTTT.

This clone was counted only a few times. This chain connects TRBV21-1 to TRBJ2-7; the table's D call, TRBD1, has no DNA check behind it. TRBV21-1 is annotated as a pseudogene. The CDR3 is made up of 16 amino acids. The DNA of the CDR3 is TGTGCCAGCAGCGAACTACAGGGCCCGGTCCTCTACGAGCAGTACGTC. Encoded protein: CASSELQGPVLYEQYV.

The chain links TRBV6-6 to TRBJ2-7, with 9 positions matching TRBD2. V lost 2 bases to trimming and J lost 4 bases; unmatched junction nucleotides: 3. There are 14 residues in the CDR3. Germline-derived CDR1 and CDR2 are MNHNY and SVGAGI (reference sequence). The CDR3 DNA is TGTGCCAGCAGTTACGGCGGGGGGGCTTACGAGCAGTACTTC. Its translation is CASSYGGGAYEQYF.

This rearrangement joins TRBV7-2 to TRBJ2-3; the match to TRBD2 covers 8 bases. The CDR3 totals 16 residues. Germline V gene data show CDR1 as SGHTA and CDR2 as FQGNSA. V trimming: 2 bases; J trimming: 0 bases; junction bases outside the gene matches: 4. CDR3 residues: CASSLRLATSTDTQYF. Here the CDR3 DNA reads TGTGCCAGCAGCTTAAGACTAGCGACTAGCACAGATACGCAGTATTTT.

The chain carries TRBV5-5 and TRBJ1-2; D unresolved. V was pared by 4 bases and J by 0 bases, with 13 bases between. The CDR3 runs to 15 residues. The germline CDR1 and CDR2 sequences are SGHKS and YYEKEE (reference sequence). The CDR3 is CASSRGDNTNYGYTF. The CDR3 coding sequence is TGTGCCAGCAGCCGGGGAGACAATACTAACTATGGCTACACCTTC.

This clone was counted once. The V gene is TRBV19, the J gene TRBJ1-4; D remains ambiguous. The CDR3 loop spans 15 amino acids. Germline V gene lookup returns CDR1 LNHDA and CDR2 SQIVND (reference sequence). V was pared by 6 bases and J by 7 bases, with 18 bases between. CDR3 sequence reads: CASSIGGSMGEKLFF. Written as DNA, the CDR3 is TGTGCCAGTAGCATCGGCGGTAGTATGGGTGAAAAACTGTTTTTT.

The chain links TRBV7-3 to TRBJ2-2, with TRBD2 identical over 10 bases. V shed 5 bases and J 6 bases; nucleotides not matched to a gene: 6. This CDR3 has 15 amino acids. Germline V gene data show CDR1 as SGHTA and CDR2 as FQGTGA. The CDR3 sequence: CASSPTSGVAGELFF. In nucleotides, the CDR3 is TGTGCCAGCAGCCCCACTAGCGGGGTCGCCGGGGAGCTGTTTTTT.

The rearrangement joins TRBV18 to TRBJ1-4; 7 nucleotides agree with TRBD1. The CDR3 runs to 14 residues. With V trimmed by 6 bases and J by 8 bases, 9 bases remained unmatched. The germline gives CDR1 KGHSH, CDR2 LQKENI. CDR3: CASSPSQQGEKLFF. The CDR3 DNA reads TGTGCCAGCTCTCCATCACAACAGGGGGAAAAACTGTTTTTT. Variable domain in full (rest from reference TRBV18 and TRBJ1-4): NAGVMQNPRHLVRRRGQEARLRCSPMKGHSHVYWYRQLPEEGLKFMVYLQKENIIDESGMPKERFSAEFPKEGPSILRIQQVVRGDSAAYFCASSPSQQGEKLFFGSGTQLSVL.